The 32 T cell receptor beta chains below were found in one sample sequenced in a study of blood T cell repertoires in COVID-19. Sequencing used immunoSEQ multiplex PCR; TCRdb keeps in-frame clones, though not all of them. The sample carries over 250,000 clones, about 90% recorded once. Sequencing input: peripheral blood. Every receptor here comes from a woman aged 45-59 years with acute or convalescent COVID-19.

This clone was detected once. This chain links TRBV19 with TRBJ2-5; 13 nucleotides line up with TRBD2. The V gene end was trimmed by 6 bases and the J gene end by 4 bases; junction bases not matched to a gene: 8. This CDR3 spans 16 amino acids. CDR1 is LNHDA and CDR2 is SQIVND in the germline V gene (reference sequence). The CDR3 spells CASSIGLAGAGETQYF. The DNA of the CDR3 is TGTGCCAGTAGCATCGGACTAGCGGGAGCGGGAGAGACCCAGTACTTC. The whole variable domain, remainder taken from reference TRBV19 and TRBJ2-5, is DGGITQSPKYLFRKEGQNVTLSCEQNLNHDAMYWYRQDPGQGLRLIYYSQIVNDFQKGDIAEGYSVSREKKESFPLTVTSAQKNPTAFYLCASSIGLAGAGETQYFGPGTRLLVL.

CDR3 in DNA: TGTGCCACCAGTCAGGGGCGATTAACTGAAGCTTTCTTT. It codes for CATSQGRLTEAFF. J is TRBJ1-1 and V is TRBV24-1, with D possibly being TRBD1 (6 bases). Germline V gene sequence: CDR1 KGHDR, CDR2 SFDVKD. The CDR3 covers 13 residues. Trimming stripped 6 bases from V and 5 bases from J, with 12 bases between.

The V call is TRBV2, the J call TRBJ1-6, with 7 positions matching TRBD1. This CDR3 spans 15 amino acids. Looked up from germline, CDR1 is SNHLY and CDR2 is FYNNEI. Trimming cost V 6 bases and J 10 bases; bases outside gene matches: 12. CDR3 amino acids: CASSPGQFPRSPLHF. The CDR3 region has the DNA TGTGCCAGCAGCCCGGGACAGTTCCCTAGGTCACCCCTCCACTTT.

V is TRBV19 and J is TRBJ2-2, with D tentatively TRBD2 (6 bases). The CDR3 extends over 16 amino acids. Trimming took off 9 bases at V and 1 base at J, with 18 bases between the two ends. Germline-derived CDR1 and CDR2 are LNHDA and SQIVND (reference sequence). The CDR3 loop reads CASTGGRTKNTGELFF. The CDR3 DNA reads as TGTGCCAGCACCGGAGGGAGAACTAAGAACACCGGGGAGCTGTTTTTT.

The CDR3 region is CASSQPRTGTPGEQYF. The DNA of the CDR3 is TGTGCCAGCAGCCAACCCCGGACAGGGACCCCCGGCGAGCAGTACTTC. The V and J genes are TRBV3-1 (or the pseudogene TRBV3-2) and TRBJ2-7; 8 bases map to TRBD1. Trimming took 2 bases from V and 6 from J; bases not matched to a gene: 12. Germline CDR1 LGHDT, CDR2 YNNKEL (reference sequence). This CDR3 spans 16 amino acids.

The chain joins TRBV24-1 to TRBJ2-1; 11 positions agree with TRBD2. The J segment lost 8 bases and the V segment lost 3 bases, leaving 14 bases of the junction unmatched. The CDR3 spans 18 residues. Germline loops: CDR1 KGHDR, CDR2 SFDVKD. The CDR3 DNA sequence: TGTGCCACCAGTGATGACGGGACTAGCGGAGGGCTGTACCATGAGCAGTTCTTC. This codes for CATSDDGTSGGLYHEQFF.

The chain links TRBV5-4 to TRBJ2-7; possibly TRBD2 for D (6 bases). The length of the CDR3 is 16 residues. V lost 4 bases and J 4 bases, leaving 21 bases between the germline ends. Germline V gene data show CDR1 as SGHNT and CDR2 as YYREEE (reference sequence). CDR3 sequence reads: CASSGGLFSKVYEQYF. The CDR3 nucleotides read TGTGCCAGCAGCGGGGGACTGTTCTCTAAGGTGTACGAGCAGTACTTC.

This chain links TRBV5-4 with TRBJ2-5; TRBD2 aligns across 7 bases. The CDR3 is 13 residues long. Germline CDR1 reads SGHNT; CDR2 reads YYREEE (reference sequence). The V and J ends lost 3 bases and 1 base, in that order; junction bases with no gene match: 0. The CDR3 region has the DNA TGTGCCAGCAGCTCGGGAGGCCAAGAGACCCAGTACTTC. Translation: CASSSGGQETQYF.

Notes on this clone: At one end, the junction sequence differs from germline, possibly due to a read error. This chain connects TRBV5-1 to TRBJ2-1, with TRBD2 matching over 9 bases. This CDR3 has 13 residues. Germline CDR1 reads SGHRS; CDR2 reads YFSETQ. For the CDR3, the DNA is TGCGCCAGCACCTTGGCGGGAGGGGATGAGCAGTTCTTC. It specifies CASTLAGGDEQFF.

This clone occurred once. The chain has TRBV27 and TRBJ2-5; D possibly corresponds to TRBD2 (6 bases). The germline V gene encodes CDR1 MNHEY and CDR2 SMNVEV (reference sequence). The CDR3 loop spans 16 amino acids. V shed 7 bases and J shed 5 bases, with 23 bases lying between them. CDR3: CASTLKRPSRGETQYF. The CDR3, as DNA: TGTGCCAGCACTCTTAAGCGACCATCACGGGGGGAGACCCAGTACTTC.

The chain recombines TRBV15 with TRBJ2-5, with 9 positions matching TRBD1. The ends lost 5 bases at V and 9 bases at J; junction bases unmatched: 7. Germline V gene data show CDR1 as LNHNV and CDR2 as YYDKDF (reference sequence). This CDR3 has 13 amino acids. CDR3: CATSEGTGMAQYF. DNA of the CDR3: TGTGCCACCAGCGAGGGGACAGGGATGGCCCAGTACTTC.

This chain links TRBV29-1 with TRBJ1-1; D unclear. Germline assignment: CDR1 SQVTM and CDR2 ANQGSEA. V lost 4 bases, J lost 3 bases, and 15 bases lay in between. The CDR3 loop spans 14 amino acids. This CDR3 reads CSVGQPGVDTEAFF. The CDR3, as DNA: TGCAGCGTTGGACAACCCGGGGTCGACACTGAAGCTTTCTTT.

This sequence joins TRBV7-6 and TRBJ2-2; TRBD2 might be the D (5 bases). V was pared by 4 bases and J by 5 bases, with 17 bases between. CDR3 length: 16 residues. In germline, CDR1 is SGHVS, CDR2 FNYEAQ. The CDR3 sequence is CASSSGSWAGTGELFF. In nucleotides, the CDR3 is TGTGCCAGCAGCTCTGGGAGTTGGGCTGGTACCGGGGAGCTGTTTTTT. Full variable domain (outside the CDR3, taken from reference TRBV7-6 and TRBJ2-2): GAGVSQSPRYKVTKRGQDVALRCDPISGHVSLYWYRQALGQGPEFLTYFNYEAQQDKSGLPNDRFSAERPEGSISTLTIQRTEQRDSAMYRCASSSGSWAGTGELFFGEGSRLTVL.

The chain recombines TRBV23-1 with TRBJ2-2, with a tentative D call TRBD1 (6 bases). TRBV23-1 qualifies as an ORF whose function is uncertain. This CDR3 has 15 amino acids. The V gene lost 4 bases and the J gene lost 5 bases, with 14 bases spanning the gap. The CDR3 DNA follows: TGCGCCAGCAGTCTGCCAGGGGTAAATACCGGGGAGCTGTTTTTT. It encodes CASSLPGVNTGELFF.

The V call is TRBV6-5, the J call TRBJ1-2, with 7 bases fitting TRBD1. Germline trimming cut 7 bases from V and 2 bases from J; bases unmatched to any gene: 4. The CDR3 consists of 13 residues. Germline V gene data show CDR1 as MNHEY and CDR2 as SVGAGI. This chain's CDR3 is CASKGQSNYGYTF. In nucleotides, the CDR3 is TGTGCCAGCAAGGGACAGAGCAACTATGGCTACACCTTC.

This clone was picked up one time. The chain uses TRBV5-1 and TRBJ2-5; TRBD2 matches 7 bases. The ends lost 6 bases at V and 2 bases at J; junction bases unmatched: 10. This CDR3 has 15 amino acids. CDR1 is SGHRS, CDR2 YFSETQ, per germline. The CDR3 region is CASTPPGRGQETQYF. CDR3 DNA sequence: TGCGCCAGCACCCCCCCGGGGAGGGGTCAAGAGACCCAGTACTTC.

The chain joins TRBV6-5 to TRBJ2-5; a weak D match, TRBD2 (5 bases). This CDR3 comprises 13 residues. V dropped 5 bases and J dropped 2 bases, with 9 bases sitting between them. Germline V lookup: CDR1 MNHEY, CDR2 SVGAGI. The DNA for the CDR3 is TGTGCCAGCAGTCCCCCGGGGCAAGAGACCCAGTACTTC. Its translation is CASSPPGQETQYF.

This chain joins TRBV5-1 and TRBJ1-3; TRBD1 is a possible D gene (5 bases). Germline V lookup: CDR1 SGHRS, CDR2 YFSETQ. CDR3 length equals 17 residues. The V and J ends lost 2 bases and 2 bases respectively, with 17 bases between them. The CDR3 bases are TGCGCCAGCAGCTTTACCGGTGGCGGAGGGGCTGGAAACACCATATATTTT. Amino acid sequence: CASSFTGGGGAGNTIYF.

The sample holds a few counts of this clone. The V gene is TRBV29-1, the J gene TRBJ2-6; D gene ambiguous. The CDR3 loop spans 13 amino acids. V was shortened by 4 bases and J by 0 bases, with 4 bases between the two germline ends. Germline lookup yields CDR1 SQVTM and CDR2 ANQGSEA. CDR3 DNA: TGCAGCGTTGTTATCTCTGGGGCCAACGTCCTGACTTTC. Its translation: CSVVISGANVLTF.

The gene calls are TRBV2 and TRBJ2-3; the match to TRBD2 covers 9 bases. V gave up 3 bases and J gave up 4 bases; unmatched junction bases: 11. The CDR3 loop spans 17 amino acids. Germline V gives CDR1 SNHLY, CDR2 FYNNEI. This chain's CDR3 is CASSEGAHSGSPDTQYF. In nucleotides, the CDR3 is TGTGCCAGCAGTGAGGGGGCACATAGCGGGAGTCCAGATACGCAGTATTTT.

CDR3 nucleotide sequence: TGTGCCAGCAGGTATCGGGACGGGGGGCCCTCTAAGCAGTACTTC. Translating gives CASRYRDGGPSKQYF. This chain connects TRBV27 to TRBJ2-7; a possible D gene is TRBD2 (7 bases). Germline V gives CDR1 MNHEY, CDR2 SMNVEV (reference sequence). The CDR3 runs to 15 residues. With 6 bases removed from V and 8 bases from J, the gap between germline ends came to 23 bases.

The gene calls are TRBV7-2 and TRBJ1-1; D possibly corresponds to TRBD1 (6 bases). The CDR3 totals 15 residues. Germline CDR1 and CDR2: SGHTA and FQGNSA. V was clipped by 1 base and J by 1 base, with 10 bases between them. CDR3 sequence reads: CASSLVGGANTEAFF. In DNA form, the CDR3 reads TGTGCCAGCAGCTTAGTTGGGGGGGCGAACACTGAAGCTTTCTTT. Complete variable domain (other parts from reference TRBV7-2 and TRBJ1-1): GAGVSQSPSNKVTEKGKDVELRCDPISGHTALYWYRQSLGQGLEFLIYFQGNSAPDKSGLPSDRFSAERTGGSVSTLTIQRTQQEDSAVYLCASSLVGGANTEAFFGQGTRLTVV.

CDR3 in DNA: TGCAGCGTTGGGACTTGGGGAGCCAAAAACATTCAGTACTTC. It is translated as CSVGTWGAKNIQYF. The chain carries TRBV29-1 and TRBJ2-4; maybe TRBD2 (5 bases). Germline assignment: CDR1 SQVTM and CDR2 ANQGSEA. Trimming removed 4 bases at V and 0 bases at J, with 10 bases between. CDR3 length: 14 amino acids.

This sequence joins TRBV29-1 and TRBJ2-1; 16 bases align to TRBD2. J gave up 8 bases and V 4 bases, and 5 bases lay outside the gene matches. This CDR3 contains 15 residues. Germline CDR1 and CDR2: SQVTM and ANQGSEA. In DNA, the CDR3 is TGCAGCGTTGCCGGGACTAGCGGGAGGGCGGATGAGCAGTTCTTC. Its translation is CSVAGTSGRADEQFF.

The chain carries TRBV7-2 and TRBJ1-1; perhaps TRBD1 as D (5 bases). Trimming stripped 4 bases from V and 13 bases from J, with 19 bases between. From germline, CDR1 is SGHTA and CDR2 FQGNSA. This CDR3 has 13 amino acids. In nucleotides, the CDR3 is TGTGCCAGCAGCTCTGGGGGGGTCGGGGTGCTTTTCTTT. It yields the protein CASSSGGVGVLFF. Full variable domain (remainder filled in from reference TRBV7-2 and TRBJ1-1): GAGVSQSPSNKVTEKGKDVELRCDPISGHTALYWYRQSLGQGLEFLIYFQGNSAPDKSGLPSDRFSAERTGGSVSTLTIQRTQQEDSAVYLCASSSGGVGVLFFGQGTRLTVV.

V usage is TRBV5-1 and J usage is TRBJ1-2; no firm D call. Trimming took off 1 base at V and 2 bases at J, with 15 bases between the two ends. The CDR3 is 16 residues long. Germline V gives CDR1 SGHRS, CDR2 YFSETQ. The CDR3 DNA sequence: TGCGCCAGCAGCTTGACCATGCCAGCACAGAACTATGGCTACACCTTC. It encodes CASSLTMPAQNYGYTF.

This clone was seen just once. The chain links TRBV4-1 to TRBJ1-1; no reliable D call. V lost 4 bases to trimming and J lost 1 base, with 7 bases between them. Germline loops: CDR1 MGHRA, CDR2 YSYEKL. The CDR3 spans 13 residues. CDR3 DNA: TGCGCCAGCAGCCCTCTCTGGAACACTGAAGCTTTCTTT. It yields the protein CASSPLWNTEAFF.

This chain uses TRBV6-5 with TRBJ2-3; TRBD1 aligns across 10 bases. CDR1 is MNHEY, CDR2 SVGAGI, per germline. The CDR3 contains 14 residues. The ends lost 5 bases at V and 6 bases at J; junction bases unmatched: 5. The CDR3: CASSRQGAMDTQYF. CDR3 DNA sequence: TGTGCCAGCAGTCGACAGGGGGCGATGGATACGCAGTATTTT.

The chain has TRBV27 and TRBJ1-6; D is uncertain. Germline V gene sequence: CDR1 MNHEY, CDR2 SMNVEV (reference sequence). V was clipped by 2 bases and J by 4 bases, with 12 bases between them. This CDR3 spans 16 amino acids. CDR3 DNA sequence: TGTGCCAGCAGTTTAACTATTGGATTTTATAATTCACCCCTCCACTTT. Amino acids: CASSLTIGFYNSPLHF.

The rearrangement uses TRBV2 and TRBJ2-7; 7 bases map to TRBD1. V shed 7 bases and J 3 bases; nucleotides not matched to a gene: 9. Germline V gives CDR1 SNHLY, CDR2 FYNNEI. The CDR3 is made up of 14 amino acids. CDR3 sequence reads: CASTEQGKFYEQYF. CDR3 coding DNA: TGTGCCAGCACCGAACAGGGGAAGTTCTACGAGCAGTACTTC.

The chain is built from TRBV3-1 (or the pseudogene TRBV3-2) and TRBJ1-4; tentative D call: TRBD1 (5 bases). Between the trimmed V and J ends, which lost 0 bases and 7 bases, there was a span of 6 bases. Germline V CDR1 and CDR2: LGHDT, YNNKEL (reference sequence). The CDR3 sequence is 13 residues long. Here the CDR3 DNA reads TGTGCCAGCAGCCAAGACAGGGCTGAAAAACTGTTTTTT. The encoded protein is CASSQDRAEKLFF.

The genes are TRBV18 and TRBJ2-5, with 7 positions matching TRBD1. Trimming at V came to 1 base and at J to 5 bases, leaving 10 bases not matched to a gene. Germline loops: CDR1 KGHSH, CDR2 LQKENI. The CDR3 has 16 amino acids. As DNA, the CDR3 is TGTGCCAGCTCACCACGCCGAGGGGGCGCCTCGGAGACCCAGTACTTC. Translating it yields CASSPRRGGASETQYF. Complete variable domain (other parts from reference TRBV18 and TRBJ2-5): NAGVMQNPRHLVRRRGQEARLRCSPMKGHSHVYWYRQLPEEGLKFMVYLQKENIIDESGMPKERFSAEFPKEGPSILRIQQVVRGDSAAYFCASSPRRGGASETQYFGPGTRLLVL.